These 18 T cell receptor beta chains share one sample of origin, sequenced in a study of beta chain features in type 1 diabetes. Findings and caveats of the study: For Type 1 diabetes patients, all four CD4+ subsets carried TCRB CDR3s that were moderately but significantly shorter.

No antigen is known for these receptors. The entirety of the isolated RNA underwent reverse transcription, so expressed TCRB transcripts were sequenced. Data came from immunoSEQ multiplex PCR; TCRdb stores just in-frame clones and leaves some out. The profile shows 600,000 or so clones, roughly 12% of them singletons. Sequenced input: naive CD4+ T cells from blood. The receptor source for this set is a man aged 25-45 years with type 1 diabetes.

The chain combines TRBV2 with TRBJ1-5; D gene ambiguous. Per germline, CDR1 SNHLY and CDR2 FYNNEI. The V end was cut by 0 bases, the J end by 7 bases, with 16 bases between. The CDR3 extends over 16 amino acids. The CDR3 reads CASSEARGMGGQPQHF. CDR3 in DNA: TGTGCCAGCAGTGAAGCGCGCGGGATGGGAGGGCAGCCCCAGCATTTT. Drawing the rest from reference TRBV2 and TRBJ1-5, the complete variable domain is EPEVTQTPSHQVTQMGQEVILRCVPISNHLYFYWYRQILGQKVEFLVSFYNNEISEKSEIFDDQFSVERPDGSNFTLKIRSTKLEDSAMYFCASSEARGMGGQPQHFGDGTRLSIL.

The chain joins TRBV5-1 to TRBJ1-1; D is possibly TRBD1 (6 bases). Between the trimmed V and J ends, which lost 1 base and 8 bases, there was a span of 9 bases. The germline gives CDR1 SGHRS, CDR2 YFSETQ. The CDR3 runs 12 residues. The CDR3, as DNA: TGCGCCAGCAGCTTGACAGGGTGGGAAGCTTTCTTT. This sequence encodes CASSLTGWEAFF.

This clone occurred a few times. The genes are TRBV4-2 and TRBJ2-6, with D uncertain. V dropped 0 bases and J dropped 1 base, with 7 bases sitting between them. The CDR3 is 16 residues long. Germline lookup yields CDR1 LGHNA and CDR2 YNFKEQ. Written as DNA, the CDR3 is TGTGCCAGCAGCCAAGATTCGGCTTCTGGGGCCAACGTCCTGACTTTC. Protein: CASSQDSASGANVLTF.

The chain joins TRBV7-2 to TRBJ2-2; possibly TRBD1 or TRBD2 for D (5 bases each). There are 12 residues in the CDR3. Trimming removed 7 bases from V and 7 bases from J, with 10 bases in between. Germline CDR1 is SGHTA and CDR2 is FQGNSA. The CDR3 DNA reads as TGTGCCAGCAAGAGGGGTGTCGGGGAGCTGTTTTTT. This sequence encodes CASKRGVGELFF.

This rearrangement joins TRBV30 to TRBJ1-3; maybe TRBD1 (5 bases). In germline, CDR1 is GTSNPN, CDR2 SVGIG (reference sequence). The CDR3 runs to 13 residues. Trimming removed 4 bases from V and 2 bases from J, with 9 bases in between. The CDR3, as DNA: TGTGCCTGGACCTGGGGGGCTGGAAACACCATATATTTT. This encodes CAWTWGAGNTIYF.

The sample holds a few counts of this clone. The chain uses TRBV9 and TRBJ2-2, with TRBD1 matching 10 bases. This CDR3 comprises 17 residues. Germline V gives CDR1 SGDLS, CDR2 YYNGEE. V shed 0 bases, J shed 5 bases, and the junction held 7 bases outside the gene matches. CDR3 region: CASSVGQGARETGELFF. The CDR3 nucleotides are TGTGCCAGCAGCGTAGGACAGGGGGCGCGGGAGACCGGGGAGCTGTTTTTT.

V is TRBV20-1 and J is TRBJ2-1; D is unresolved. Trimming took off 3 bases at V and 9 bases at J, with 3 bases between the two ends. The germline V gene has CDR1 DFQATT and CDR2 SNEGSKA (reference sequence). CDR3 length: 9 amino acids. The CDR3 DNA sequence: TGCAGTGCTAGTACTGAGCAGTTCTTC. Its translation is CSASTEQFF.

This clone was picked up a small number of times. The CDR3 here is CASSLWTGIRDTQYF. The DNA for the CDR3 is TGTGCCAGCAGCTTATGGACAGGGATACGAGATACGCAGTATTTT. The rearrangement uses TRBV7-3 and TRBJ2-3; 8 bases fit TRBD1. This CDR3 has 15 residues. Germline CDR1 is SGHTA and CDR2 is FQGTGA. V lost 2 bases to trimming and J lost 5 bases; unmatched junction nucleotides: 6.

This clone was seen only a few times. The rearrangement joins TRBV29-1 to TRBJ2-7; either TRBD1 or TRBD2 may fit D (6 bases each). Germline V CDR1 and CDR2: SQVTM, ANQGSEA. The CDR3 totals 12 residues. V was trimmed by 3 bases and J by 3 bases, leaving 9 bases between them. CDR3 in DNA: TGCAGCGTTGATGAGGGGGGCTACGAGCAGTACTTC. Translating gives CSVDEGGYEQYF.

V and J are TRBV6-5 and TRBJ1-1, with D possibly being TRBD1 (5 bases). Between the trimmed V and J ends, which lost 8 bases and 1 base, there was a span of 8 bases. The CDR3 contains 12 residues. Looked up from germline, CDR1 is MNHEY and CDR2 is SVGAGI. CDR3 loop: CASQGRNTEAFF. The CDR3 DNA is TGTGCCAGCCAGGGCCGGAACACTGAAGCTTTCTTT.

The chain uses TRBV25-1 and TRBJ2-7; no clear D. CDR1 is MGHDK and CDR2 is SYGVNS in the germline V gene. Trimming left V 2 bases short and J 1 base short, with 9 bases between. The CDR3 is 14 residues long. CDR3 sequence reads: CASSELAGSYEQYF. DNA of the CDR3: TGTGCCAGCAGTGAACTCGCCGGATCCTACGAGCAGTACTTC.

The chain carries TRBV4-2 and TRBJ2-7, with D perhaps matching TRBD1 (6 bases). Germline V lookup: CDR1 LGHNA, CDR2 YNFKEQ. V lost 0 bases and J lost 4, with 10 bases in between. This CDR3 comprises 14 residues. The CDR3 here is CASSQDPQGYEQYF. The CDR3, as DNA: TGTGCCAGCAGCCAAGATCCTCAGGGGTACGAGCAGTACTTC.

This clone was seen more than once but under ten times. This chain links TRBV28 with TRBJ1-6, with a tentative D call TRBD1 (5 bases). Germline V lookup: CDR1 MDHEN, CDR2 SYDVKM. The CDR3 contains 15 residues. Trimming pared 5 bases from V and 7 bases from J, leaving 15 bases between. The CDR3 here is CASSPPPGLNSPLHF. The CDR3 DNA reads TGTGCCAGCAGTCCTCCTCCAGGGCTAAATTCACCCCTCCACTTT.

This clone was observed many times. The CDR3 region is CASSQRDGENEQFF. As DNA, the CDR3 is TGCGCCAGCAGCCAACGGGACGGTGAAAATGAGCAGTTCTTC. The chain has TRBV4-3 and TRBJ2-1; tentatively, D is TRBD1 or TRBD2 (5 bases each). CDR3 length: 14 amino acids. Germline CDR1 and CDR2: LGHNA and YSLEER. Trimming cost V 2 bases and J 7 bases, with 12 bases left between them.

The chain links TRBV5-1 to TRBJ1-6; TRBD1 is a possible D gene (5 bases). The CDR3 has 14 amino acids. CDR1 and CDR2 from the germline V gene are SGHRS and YFSETQ. V lost 0 bases, J lost 7 bases, and 8 bases lay in between. The CDR3 DNA sequence: TGCGCCAGCAGCTTGGGACAGACCAATTCACCCCTCCACTTT. Protein: CASSLGQTNSPLHF.

The genes are TRBV19 and TRBJ2-7, with D possibly matching TRBD1 (7 bases). Trimming removed 3 bases from V and 3 bases from J, with 9 bases in between. CDR3 length equals 13 residues. Germline lookup yields CDR1 LNHDA and CDR2 SQIVND (reference sequence). DNA of the CDR3: TGTGCCAGTAGTATGCGGGACAGCTACGAGCAGTACTTC. This gives the protein CASSMRDSYEQYF.

This clone was seen only a few times. The CDR3 here is CASSPPSLGGETQYF. The CDR3 coding sequence is TGTGCCAGCTCACCACCATCGCTCGGCGGGGAGACCCAGTACTTC. This chain joins TRBV18 and TRBJ2-5; D perhaps matches TRBD2 (5 bases). Germline values: CDR1 KGHSH, CDR2 LQKENI. The ends were cut back, 0 bases at V and 5 bases at J, with 13 bases in the middle. CDR3 length equals 15 residues.

This chain links TRBV25-1 with TRBJ1-5; the match to TRBD1 covers 7 bases. This CDR3 comprises 14 residues. The ends lost 2 bases at V and 6 bases at J; junction bases unmatched: 4. Germline V gene sequence: CDR1 MGHDK, CDR2 SYGVNS. The CDR3: CASSEATGVQPQHF. CDR3 DNA: TGTGCCAGCAGTGAAGCTACAGGGGTTCAGCCCCAGCATTTT.